The TCR beta chain described here comes from a study of T cells in Graves' hyperthyroidism and ophthalmopathy. The table lists this clonotype with a few counts. No antigen is known for it. The V segment lost 3 bases and the J segment 2 bases; nucleotides outside the gene matches: 4. The CDR3 loop spans 15 amino acids. Germline loops: CDR1 SGHAT, CDR2 FQNNGV. RNA transcripts provided the source from which TCR beta CDR3 regions were amplified. Researchers ran a first-round RT-PCR on the TCR CDR3 using the HTBI primer set. Each CDR3 protein gets one entry after TCRdb re-called the multiplex PCR reads with MiXCR. The repertoire holds 330,000 or so distinct CDR3 sequences, roughly 20% seen once, with less than 45% in the top ten. Diagnoses rested on clinical symptoms, serum thyroxine and TRAb, thyroid ultrasound and orbital computed tomography. General study findings and limits: Most expanded thyroid clonotypes above 0.001 recurred in blood. Researchers report that a 13 V-J model separated ophthalmopathy from stable hyperthyroidism.

The V gene is TRBV11-2, the J gene TRBJ2-7, with TRBD2 matching over 10 bases. The TCR comes from a man over 45 with Graves' ophthalmopathy. Input material: blood. CDR3 nucleotide sequence: TGTGCCAGCAGCTTGGAAGCGGGAGGGACCTACGAGCAGTACTTC. This sequence encodes CASSLEAGGTYEQYF.